This T cell receptor (beta chain) stems from a study of blood T cell repertoires in COVID-19. In the study overall: Acute and convalescent COVID-19 samples came from the United States, Italy and Spain.

Germline V CDR1 and CDR2: SGHNT, YYREEE (reference sequence). This CDR3 comprises 15 residues. V was cut by 4 bases and J by 0 bases, with 11 bases left in between. Sequencing used immunoSEQ multiplex PCR; TCRdb keeps in-frame clones, though not all of them. The profile covers 55,000 to 80,000 clones, with 92% appearing a single time and 5% to 7% taken by the ten largest. The sequenced sample consisted of peripheral blood. This clonotype originated in a human donor in a cohort sampled during active COVID-19. This chain uses TRBV5-4 with TRBJ2-1; unclear D gene. CDR3 bases: TGTGCCAGCAGCCCCTACTCAATCTCCTACAATGAGCAGTTCTTC. As protein: CASSPYSISYNEQFF.